Presented here are 30 T cell receptor beta chains from one specimen sequenced in a study of OX40 agonist ivuxolimab in advanced cancers. Measured with immunoSEQ multiplex PCR; TCRdb has only the in-frame clones, and not every one. The sample lists about 63,000 clones, approximately 89% occurring once. The specimen was CD4+ or CD8+ T cells sorted from blood, collected in a trial of the OX40 agonist ivuxolimab. These receptors were taken from an adult with an advanced solid tumor such as melanoma, head and neck, liver or kidney cancer.

This clone was counted between two and nine times. This rearrangement joins TRBV19 to TRBJ1-6; 9 bases fit TRBD1. Germline lookup yields CDR1 LNHDA and CDR2 SQIVND (reference sequence). The V and J ends lost 7 bases and 10 bases, in that order; junction bases with no gene match: 5. This CDR3 comprises 13 residues. Here the CDR3 DNA reads TGTGCCAGTAACCCGACAGGGGGGTCACCCCTCCACTTT. Its protein product is CASNPTGGSPLHF. The entire variable domain, with the rest obtained from reference TRBV19 and TRBJ1-6, is as follows: DGGITQSPKYLFRKEGQNVTLSCEQNLNHDAMYWYRQDPGQGLRLIYYSQIVNDFQKGDIAEGYSVSREKKESFPLTVTSAQKNPTAFYLCASNPTGGSPLHFGNGTRLTVT.

The genes are TRBV21-1 and TRBJ1-4; TRBD1 reflects the table's D call only, with no check against the DNA. TRBV21-1 is shown as a pseudogene. There are 14 residues in the CDR3. CDR3 nucleotides: TGTGCCAGCAGCATTAAGGGGCGTCCTGAAAAACTGTTTTTT. Amino acids: CASSIKGRPEKLFF.

The chain carries TRBV28 and TRBJ2-7; 7 nucleotides agree with TRBD1. This CDR3 has 14 residues. J was trimmed by 2 bases and V by 2 bases; bases with no gene match: 3. Germline CDR1 and CDR2: MDHEN and SYDVKM. This chain's CDR3 is CASSLRDRTYEQYF. CDR3 DNA: TGTGCCAGCAGTTTAAGGGACAGAACCTACGAGCAGTACTTC.

Comments on this clone: The sample carries other DNA sequences with the same CDR3. V gene TRBV5-1 combines with J gene TRBJ2-1; D may correspond to TRBD1 or TRBD2 (5 bases each). This CDR3 has 13 residues. V was trimmed by 4 bases and J by 2 bases, leaving 7 bases between them. Germline V lookup: CDR1 SGHRS, CDR2 YFSETQ. CDR3 DNA: TGCGCCAGCAGCCTGGGACCCTACAATGAGCAGTTCTTC. This encodes CASSLGPYNEQFF.

This sequence joins TRBV5-1 and TRBJ2-7; D may be TRBD1 (5 bases). Germline V gives CDR1 SGHRS, CDR2 YFSETQ. The CDR3 covers 13 residues. Between the trimmed V and J ends, which lost 4 bases and 5 bases, there was a span of 13 bases. The CDR3 here is CASSPLGLDEQYF. CDR3 DNA sequence: TGCGCCAGCAGCCCACTGGGGCTCGACGAGCAGTACTTC. The whole variable domain, remainder taken from reference TRBV5-1 and TRBJ2-7, is KAGVTQTPRYLIKTRGQQVTLSCSPISGHRSVSWYQQTPGQGLQFLFEYFSETQRNKGNFPGRFSGRQFSNSRSEMNVSTLELGDSALYLCASSPLGLDEQYFGPGTRLTVT.

The chain has TRBV27 and TRBJ2-7; D is uncertain. Germline values: CDR1 MNHEY, CDR2 SMNVEV (reference sequence). The CDR3 consists of 13 residues. The ends were cut back, 5 bases at V and 0 bases at J, with 8 bases in the middle. The CDR3 protein is CASSLAVSYEQYF. CDR3 DNA sequence: TGTGCCAGCAGTCTGGCCGTCTCCTACGAGCAGTACTTC.

This clone has only a few counts. V and J are TRBV2 and TRBJ2-7; D possibly corresponds to TRBD2 (6 bases). CDR1 and CDR2 (germline): SNHLY, FYNNEI. V shed 8 bases and J shed 7 bases, with 18 bases lying between them. CDR3 length equals 13 residues. CDR3 sequence (DNA): TGTGCCAGCGCCCTCTTGGGGGGAAGGGAGCAGTACTTC. This translates into CASALLGGREQYF.

The rearrangement links TRBV19 to TRBJ2-7; tentatively, D is TRBD1 or TRBD2 (5 bases each). The V end lost 4 bases, the J end lost 2 bases, and 12 bases lay between the germline ends. Germline lookup yields CDR1 LNHDA and CDR2 SQIVND (reference sequence). This CDR3 has 14 residues. DNA of the CDR3: TGTGCCAGTAGTAACGCAGGGAGCACCTACGAGCAGTACTTC. It is translated as CASSNAGSTYEQYF. The full variable domain, with the rest looked up from reference TRBV19 and TRBJ2-7, is DGGITQSPKYLFRKEGQNVTLSCEQNLNHDAMYWYRQDPGQGLRLIYYSQIVNDFQKGDIAEGYSVSREKKESFPLTVTSAQKNPTAFYLCASSNAGSTYEQYFGPGTRLTVT.

CDR3: CASSGSGTETQYF. The CDR3 bases are TGTGCCAGCAGCGGGTCGGGGACAGAGACCCAGTACTTC. This chain joins TRBV5-4 and TRBJ2-5; perhaps D is TRBD1 or TRBD2 (5 bases each). Deletions cut 4 bases from V and 4 bases from J, with 11 bases between. The CDR3 covers 13 residues. The germline gives CDR1 SGHNT, CDR2 YYREEE (reference sequence).

A remark on this clone: Mismatch with germline at one junction end may stem from a read error. The chain joins TRBV7-9 to TRBJ2-3; 8 bases match TRBD1. The CDR3 is made up of 14 amino acids. Germline V lookup: CDR1 SEHNR, CDR2 FQNEAQ (reference sequence). The CDR3 DNA reads as TGTGCCAGCAGCTTAGGTCGAACAGGGGGGATTTTGCATTTT. As protein: CASSLGRTGGILHF.

This clone was seen a handful of times. The chain uses TRBV9 and TRBJ1-1, with D hard to call. CDR3 length: 13 amino acids. The germline V gene has CDR1 SGDLS and CDR2 YYNGEE. V was shortened by 0 bases and J by 11 bases, with 14 bases between the two germline ends. The CDR3 DNA sequence: TGTGCCAGCAGCGTAGCGGGGAGGGCTGTCGCTTTCTTT. Amino acid sequence: CASSVAGRAVAFF.

The gene calls are TRBV29-1 and TRBJ2-7; 12 bases are a match to TRBD2. The CDR3 runs to 12 residues. Germline CDR1 is SQVTM and CDR2 is ANQGSEA. The ends lost 6 bases at V and 6 bases at J; junction bases unmatched: 3. Here the CDR3 DNA reads TGCAGCGTCCCTAGCGGGAGGGGCGAGCAGTACTTC. The encoded protein is CSVPSGRGEQYF.

The V call is TRBV27, the J call TRBJ2-7, with 7 bases aligning to TRBD1. The CDR3 runs 16 residues. The V and J ends lost 3 bases and 2 bases, in that order; junction bases with no gene match: 10. Germline assignment: CDR1 MNHEY and CDR2 SMNVEV (reference sequence). The CDR3 spells CASSLNFGQATYEQYF. As DNA, the CDR3 is TGTGCCAGCAGTTTGAACTTCGGACAGGCCACCTACGAGCAGTACTTC.

The rearrangement links TRBV5-6 to TRBJ2-5; 9 nucleotides agree with TRBD2. Judging by the DNA end, TRBJ2-7 fits better; the J call may be wrong. This CDR3 is built from 14 residues. Germline lookup yields CDR1 SGHDT and CDR2 YYEEEE. CDR3 loop: CASSLGLAIYEQYF. CDR3 DNA: TGTGCCAGCAGCCTAGGACTAGCGATTTACGAGCAGTACTTC.

V gene TRBV5-1 combines with J gene TRBJ2-6; D is undetermined. Germline loops: CDR1 SGHRS, CDR2 YFSETQ. The CDR3 is made up of 17 amino acids. Trimming left V 4 bases short and J 0 bases short, with 14 bases between. The CDR3 nucleotides read TGCGCCAGCAGCCAAGTGGGCACCTACTCTGGGGCCAACGTCCTGACTTTC. Translated: CASSQVGTYSGANVLTF. The entire variable domain, with the rest obtained from reference TRBV5-1 and TRBJ2-6, is as follows: KAGVTQTPRYLIKTRGQQVTLSCSPISGHRSVSWYQQTPGQGLQFLFEYFSETQRNKGNFPGRFSGRQFSNSRSEMNVSTLELGDSALYLCASSQVGTYSGANVLTFGAGSRLTVL.

The chain links TRBV30 to TRBJ2-4; D might be TRBD1 (6 bases). Deletions cut 0 bases from V and 12 bases from J, with 12 bases between. The CDR3 has 12 residues. Germline CDR1 and CDR2: GTSNPN and SVGIG (reference sequence). The CDR3 DNA sequence: TGTGCCTGGAGTGTGTCGGGGACACGTCAGTACTTC. It codes for CAWSVSGTRQYF.

The chain uses TRBV18 and TRBJ2-7, with 7 positions matching TRBD1. The CDR3 has 14 amino acids. Germline CDR1 and CDR2: KGHSH and LQKENI. The V gene end was trimmed by 3 bases and the J gene end by 3 bases; junction bases not matched to a gene: 5. CDR3 sequence: CASSPHWDSYEQYF. The CDR3 DNA is TGTGCCAGCTCACCCCACTGGGACAGCTACGAGCAGTACTTC.

The chain employs TRBV5-6 and TRBJ1-2; D call uncertain. Germline lookup yields CDR1 SGHDT and CDR2 YYEEEE. The length of the CDR3 is 14 residues. The V end was cut by 3 bases, the J end by 7 bases, with 16 bases between. For the CDR3, the DNA is TGTGCCAGCAGCTCCACCCGACAAGTCCGTGGCTACACCTTC. Its translation: CASSSTRQVRGYTF.

The CDR3 nucleotides are TGTGCCAGCAGCCCTAGCGGGTTTATCTACGAGCAGTACTTC. Its translation is CASSPSGFIYEQYF. V usage is TRBV9 and J usage is TRBJ2-7; 8 bases match TRBD2. Losses at the gene ends were 4 bases for V and 3 bases for J; bases not matched to a gene: 6. The CDR3 is 14 amino acids. From germline, CDR1 is SGDLS and CDR2 YYNGEE.

The V and J genes are TRBV5-5 and TRBJ2-7, with TRBD2 matching over 7 bases. The V segment lost 7 bases and the J segment 0 bases; nucleotides outside the gene matches: 25. The germline CDR1 and CDR2 sequences are SGHKS and YYEKEE (reference sequence). The CDR3 length is 20 residues. CDR3 in DNA: TGTGCCAGCGACTTTAGCTTGTCTAGTATCGCACTAGCGAACTCCTACGAGCAGTACTTC. It yields the protein CASDFSLSSIALANSYEQYF.

V gene TRBV7-9 combines with J gene TRBJ2-7; D is undetermined. CDR3 length equals 16 residues. CDR1 and CDR2 from the germline V gene are SEHNR and FQNEAQ (reference sequence). Deletions cut 7 bases from V and 7 bases from J, with 26 bases between. The CDR3 DNA follows: TGTGCCAGCAAGGGTGAAAACAACGGTCCCGTCGAGGAGCAGTACTTC. It encodes CASKGENNGPVEEQYF. The full variable domain, in which reference TRBV7-9 and TRBJ2-7 provide the parts outside the CDR3, is DTGVSQNPRHKITKRGQNVTFRCDPISEHNRLYWYRQTLGQGPEFLTYFQNEAQLEKSRLLSDRFSAERPKGSFSTLEIQRTEQGDSAMYLCASKGENNGPVEEQYFGPGTRLTVT.

The CDR3, as DNA: TGTGCCAGCAGCTTAGCAGGGGGCGGCTCCTACGAGCAGTACTTC. This translates into CASSLAGGGSYEQYF. The rearrangement uses TRBV5-5 and TRBJ2-7; 8 bases fit TRBD1. With V trimmed by 2 bases and J by 0 bases, 4 bases remained unmatched. Per the germline V gene, CDR1 is SGHKS and CDR2 is YYEKEE (reference sequence). This CDR3 contains 15 residues.

The V gene is TRBV25-1, the J gene TRBJ2-7; the D is unclear. Germline assignment: CDR1 MGHDK and CDR2 SYGVNS. The CDR3 sequence is 15 residues long. Deletions cut 1 base from V and 4 bases from J, with 14 bases between. The CDR3 region has the DNA TGTGCCAGCAGTGAATCTGCCCAGTTTTTTTACGAGCAGTACTTC. Its translation: CASSESAQFFYEQYF.

A single count supports this clone. CDR3 protein: CASSDTGTRSYNEQFF. The CDR3 coding sequence is TGTGCCAGCAGTGACACCGGGACTCGCTCCTACAATGAGCAGTTCTTC. The chain is built from TRBV6-4 and TRBJ2-1; D is perhaps TRBD2 (6 bases). The CDR3 is 16 amino acids. Germline CDR1 and CDR2: MRHNA and SNTAGT. V was cut by 2 bases and J by 0 bases, with 11 bases left in between.

The gene calls are TRBV27 and TRBJ2-1; D gene unclear. The germline V gene has CDR1 MNHEY and CDR2 SMNVEV (reference sequence). The CDR3 totals 15 residues. V lost 0 bases, J lost 9 bases, and 15 bases lay in between. CDR3: CASSLSVSSNGEQFF. The DNA of the CDR3 is TGTGCCAGCAGTTTATCTGTCTCCTCGAATGGTGAGCAGTTCTTC.

This clone appeared a single time. The rearrangement links TRBV28 to TRBJ1-2; D is ambiguous. Trimming pared 5 bases from V and 2 bases from J, leaving 21 bases between. The germline V gene has CDR1 MDHEN and CDR2 SYDVKM. There are 17 residues in the CDR3. The DNA of the CDR3 is TGTGCCAGCAGTCCTACGAGACTTCAAACTGAAAACTATGGCTACACCTTC. As protein: CASSPTRLQTENYGYTF.

This rearrangement joins TRBV15 to TRBJ2-1; D perhaps matches TRBD2 (5 bases). V was cut by 5 bases and J by 7 bases, with 12 bases left in between. Germline lookup yields CDR1 LNHNV and CDR2 YYDKDF (reference sequence). This CDR3 contains 13 residues. The CDR3 nucleotides read TGTGCCACCAGCGGGAGAGGCGGGAATGAGCAGTTCTTC. Translating gives CATSGRGGNEQFF.

The chain is built from TRBV11-2 and TRBJ2-2; the D is unclear. Deletions cut 5 bases from V and 4 bases from J, with 11 bases between. The CDR3 has 14 amino acids. Germline loops: CDR1 SGHAT, CDR2 FQNNGV. CDR3 residues: CASSHGVSTGELFF. CDR3 sequence (DNA): TGTGCCAGCAGCCATGGGGTTTCCACCGGGGAGCTGTTTTTT.

The sample holds a few counts of this clone. The V call is TRBV30, the J call TRBJ1-5; D remains unclear. CDR1 is GTSNPN, CDR2 SVGIG, per germline (reference sequence). This CDR3 contains 13 residues. V was clipped by 0 bases and J by 7 bases, with 10 bases between them. CDR3 loop: CAWSVGDFQPQHF. The CDR3 nucleotides are TGTGCCTGGAGTGTTGGCGATTTCCAGCCCCAGCATTTT.

The rearrangement links TRBV7-9 to TRBJ2-6, with 11 positions matching TRBD1. Germline loops: CDR1 SEHNR, CDR2 FQNEAQ (reference sequence). The CDR3 consists of 17 residues. Trimming took 6 bases from V and 1 from J; bases not matched to a gene: 5. CDR3 sequence reads: CASSGQGANSGANVLTF. DNA of the CDR3: TGTGCCAGCAGTGGACAGGGGGCTAATTCTGGGGCCAACGTCCTGACTTTC. The full variable domain, in which reference TRBV7-9 and TRBJ2-6 provide the parts outside the CDR3, is DTGVSQNPRHKITKRGQNVTFRCDPISEHNRLYWYRQTLGQGPEFLTYFQNEAQLEKSRLLSDRFSAERPKGSFSTLEIQRTEQGDSAMYLCASSGQGANSGANVLTFGAGSRLTVL.